This T cell receptor beta chain was identified in a study of cytomegalovirus exposure and HLA in healthy donors. The germline V gene encodes CDR1 SGDLS and CDR2 YYNGEE. The CDR3 is 15 amino acids. Vbeta (60) and Jbeta (13) primers were used in the PCR. Here immunoSEQ multiplex PCR was the method, and the copy in TCRdb shows in-frame clones only, minus some. The table shows over 80,000 clones, with roughly 74% occurring only once. Points on this clone: The antigen is undetermined. Its ends do not fully match the called genes, so a read error is possible.

Study findings and constraints: In vitro confirmation showed three CMV-associated chains to be CMV antigen specific. An apparent linkage of common viral pathogens to several of the most significant clusters emerged in a later analysis. The listing of 150 to 200 TCR beta chains classed them as cytomegalovirus-associated.

This clonotype was sampled from a woman between 65 and 79 years old in good health and CMV-seropositive. V usage is TRBV9 and J usage is TRBJ2-7, with 7 nucleotides matching TRBD1. Input material: PBMCs. The CDR3 coding sequence is TGTGTCAGCAGCGTAGACGTGGGACAGATGTACGAGCAGTACTTC. Translated: CVSSVDVGQMYEQYF.